This T cell receptor beta chain was identified in a study of T cell repertoires in ileal Crohn's disease. Study information: About half received postoperative treatment, roughly twelve with thiopurines and 15 to 20 anti-TNF.

Study-wide results and caveats: Compared with non-smokers, active smokers at surgery showed more clonal expansions.

Time point defined: neoterminal ileum biopsy at postoperative endoscopy, about 6 months after surgery. Trimming pared 3 bases from V and 9 bases from J, leaving 12 bases between. The germline V gene encodes CDR1 PRHDT and CDR2 FYEKMQ (reference sequence). This CDR3 has 13 residues. This clone was counted a single time. The antigen is not known. The method was immunoSEQ multiplex PCR; TCRdb's version includes in-frame clones alone and lacks a portion of them. The table has tens of thousands of clones, about 89% seen once; the top ten hold under 2.5%. Source material: ileal tissue. This receptor was taken from an adult with Crohn's disease. This chain links TRBV13 with TRBJ1-5; D is ambiguous. DNA for the CDR3: TGTGCCAGCAGCTTTGGAGGGAGAGGGCCCCAGCATTTT. Its protein is CASSFGGRGPQHF.